This T cell receptor (beta chain) was sequenced during a study of cytomegalovirus exposure and HLA in healthy donors. The CDR3 extends over 14 amino acids. The V gene end was trimmed by 6 bases and the J gene end by 4 bases; junction bases not matched to a gene: 7. From germline, CDR1 is MNHNS and CDR2 SASEGT. Profiled with immunoSEQ multiplex PCR; TCRdb holds only in-frame clones, not every one. The sample lists some 210,000 clones, around 78% seen once, with about 6% in the top ten. Sequences were obtained from PBMCs. This receptor was identified in a woman between 18 and 29 years old in good health and CMV-seronegative. This rearrangement joins TRBV6-1 to TRBJ1-2; TRBD1 agrees at 8 bases. The DNA of the CDR3 is TGTGCCAGCAGCCGGGACAGGACATCCTATGGCTACACCTTC. Its protein product is CASSRDRTSYGYTF.